The 28 T cell receptor beta chains below were found in one sample sequenced in a study of blood T cell repertoires in COVID-19. Measured with immunoSEQ multiplex PCR; TCRdb has only the in-frame clones, and not every one. The data show approximately 280,000 clones, approximately 86% seen once. Sequencing used PBMCs or T cells enriched from blood (not recorded which). These receptors were obtained from a woman younger than 35 who had recovered from COVID-19.

This clone was observed a handful of times. The chain couples TRBV6-1 to TRBJ2-7; D possibly corresponds to TRBD2 (6 bases). V was shortened by 3 bases and J by 0 bases, with 12 bases between the two germline ends. From germline, CDR1 is MNHNS and CDR2 SASEGT. The CDR3 is 15 residues long. The CDR3 nucleotides read TGTGCCAGCAGTGATTTTGCGGGGAGCTCCTACGAGCAGTACTTC. The encoded protein is CASSDFAGSSYEQYF.

This clone was seen a handful of times. The gene calls are TRBV5-1 and TRBJ2-7; D call uncertain. V lost 4 bases, J lost 3 bases, and 5 bases lay in between. The V gene's germline CDR1 is SGHRS and CDR2 YFSETQ. The CDR3 runs to 11 residues. The DNA of the CDR3 is TGCGCCAGCAGCCTAGACTACGAGCAGTACTTC. This encodes CASSLDYEQYF.

V is TRBV7-6 and J is TRBJ2-7, with D possibly being TRBD2 (6 bases). CDR1 SGHVS and CDR2 FNYEAQ come from the germline V gene. Trimming took off 3 bases at V and 4 bases at J, with 34 bases between the two ends. The CDR3 is 21 residues long. The CDR3 nucleotides are TGTGCCAGCAGCTTGGACGCCCCCCGGAGGGGTTCCCCGGAAGCGACTTACGAGCAGTACTTC. This sequence encodes CASSLDAPRRGSPEATYEQYF. Full variable domain (rest looked up from reference TRBV7-6 and TRBJ2-7): GAGVSQSPRYKVTKRGQDVALRCDPISGHVSLYWYRQALGQGPEFLTYFNYEAQQDKSGLPNDRFSAERPEGSISTLTIQRTEQRDSAMYRCASSLDAPRRGSPEATYEQYFGPGTRLTVT.

The chain recombines TRBV27 with TRBJ1-1, with 9 bases fitting TRBD1. Germline values: CDR1 MNHEY, CDR2 SMNVEV (reference sequence). Trimming at V came to 4 bases and at J to 1 base, leaving 4 bases not matched to a gene. The CDR3 has 15 amino acids. DNA for the CDR3: TGTGCCAGCAGTTCGACGGACAGGGGGAACACTGAAGCTTTCTTT. This gives the protein CASSSTDRGNTEAFF.

This clone was recorded once. This CDR3 is CASSQGAGGLYEQYF. In DNA, the CDR3 is TGTGCCAGCAGCCAAGGGGCGGGGGGGCTCTACGAGCAGTACTTC. J is TRBJ2-7 and V is TRBV3-1 (or the pseudogene TRBV3-2); 9 bases align to TRBD2. In germline, CDR1 is LGHDT, CDR2 YNNKEL (reference sequence). The V gene end was trimmed by 1 base and the J gene end by 3 bases; junction bases not matched to a gene: 4. The CDR3 length is 15 residues.

The gene calls are TRBV4-2 and TRBJ2-1; 8 bases match TRBD1. The germline V gene encodes CDR1 LGHNA and CDR2 YNFKEQ. This CDR3 region has 17 residues. Losses at the gene ends were 2 bases for V and 4 bases for J; bases not matched to a gene: 10. CDR3 protein: CASSQTSGTGGYNEQFF. DNA for the CDR3: TGTGCCAGCAGCCAAACCTCCGGGACAGGAGGTTACAATGAGCAGTTCTTC.

This chain joins TRBV7-9 and TRBJ2-2, with TRBD1 matching 9 bases. This CDR3 has 17 residues. The trim removed 2 bases at V and 0 bases at J, leaving 4 bases unmatched. Germline V gives CDR1 SEHNR, CDR2 FQNEAQ (reference sequence). CDR3 in DNA: TGTGCCAGCAGCTTACTGGGACAGGGAACGAACACCGGGGAGCTGTTTTTT. Protein sequence: CASSLLGQGTNTGELFF.

V gene TRBV12-2 combines with J gene TRBJ2-2; the D call TRBD2 from the table was never checked on the DNA. TRBV12-2 is recorded as a pseudogene. CDR3 length equals 16 residues. CDR3 protein: CASRLDGGRSTGELFF. In DNA form, the CDR3 reads TGTGCAAGTCGCTTAGACGGGGGGCGCAGCACCGGGGAGCTGTTTTTT.

The chain employs TRBV5-1 and TRBJ1-5; 11 positions match TRBD1. This CDR3 contains 20 residues. CDR1 is SGHRS, CDR2 YFSETQ, per germline. J lost 1 base, V lost 4 bases, and 16 bases had no gene match. As DNA, the CDR3 is TGCGCCAGCAGCCCCTTCACTCCGGACAGGGGGCGTAGGAGCAATCAGCCCCAGCATTTT. It codes for CASSPFTPDRGRRSNQPQHF.

This clone was seen only a few times. The chain couples TRBV2 to TRBJ1-6; tentatively, D is TRBD1 (5 bases). The CDR3 runs to 14 residues. Per the germline V gene, CDR1 is SNHLY and CDR2 is FYNNEI. V gave up 2 bases and J gave up 8 bases, with 10 bases separating them. As DNA, the CDR3 is TGTGCCAGCAGTGAATCGACAGTTTATTCACCCCTCCACTTT. Its translation is CASSESTVYSPLHF.

This clone was observed once. The genes are TRBV5-1 and TRBJ2-2, with a tentative D call TRBD1 (6 bases). Germline CDR1 is SGHRS and CDR2 is YFSETQ. V lost 1 base, J lost 4 bases, and 8 bases lay in between. There are 14 residues in the CDR3. The CDR3 nucleotides are TGCGCCAGCAGCTTGAACAGGGCCACCGGGGAGCTGTTTTTT. This sequence encodes CASSLNRATGELFF.

The rearrangement uses TRBV28 and TRBJ1-4; maybe TRBD1 (5 bases). CDR1 MDHEN and CDR2 SYDVKM come from the germline V gene. CDR3 length: 14 amino acids. The V end lost 3 bases, the J end lost 0 bases, and 5 bases lay between the germline ends. The CDR3: CASSLTATNEKLFF. The CDR3 nucleotides are TGTGCCAGCAGTTTGACAGCAACTAATGAAAAACTGTTTTTT.

The chain carries TRBV11-2 and TRBJ2-3, with 10 positions matching TRBD2. V lost 5 bases to trimming and J lost 2 bases; unmatched junction nucleotides: 7. The CDR3 loop spans 16 amino acids. Germline CDR1 is SGHAT and CDR2 is FQNNGV. CDR3 in DNA: TGTGCCAGCAGCCCCCGGACTAGCGGAAACACAGATACGCAGTATTTT. It is translated as CASSPRTSGNTDTQYF. The entire variable domain, with the rest obtained from reference TRBV11-2 and TRBJ2-3, is as follows: EAGVAQSPRYKIIEKRQSVAFWCNPISGHATLYWYQQILGQGPKLLIQFQNNGVVDDSQLPKDRFSAERLKGVDSTLKIQPAKLEDSAVYLCASSPRTSGNTDTQYFGPGTRLTVL.

The rearrangement links TRBV5-4 to TRBJ2-1; 8 bases are a match to TRBD2. V gave up 0 bases and J gave up 9 bases; unmatched junction bases: 5. The CDR3 length is 14 residues. Germline values: CDR1 SGHNT, CDR2 YYREEE (reference sequence). The CDR3 reads CASSLGAGVGEQFF. In DNA form, the CDR3 reads TGTGCCAGCAGCTTGGGAGCGGGAGTTGGTGAGCAGTTCTTC.

This clone was seen more than once but under ten times. The V and J genes are TRBV30 and TRBJ2-5, with D perhaps TRBD1 (6 bases). The CDR3 is made up of 16 amino acids. Germline lookup yields CDR1 GTSNPN and CDR2 SVGIG (reference sequence). The V end was cut by 3 bases, the J end by 2 bases, with 19 bases between. The CDR3 DNA sequence: TGTGCCTGGAGGTTCGGGCAGAGGGGGTTGCAAGAGACCCAGTACTTC. Protein product: CAWRFGQRGLQETQYF.

This clone occurred once. CDR3 sequence: CAISVVASGYPTNEQFF. CDR3 DNA sequence: TGTGCCATCAGTGTGGTGGCTAGCGGGTACCCAACCAATGAGCAGTTCTTC. V is TRBV10-3 and J is TRBJ2-1; 8 bases match TRBD2. The CDR3 length is 17 residues. Germline V gene lookup returns CDR1 ENHRY and CDR2 SYGVKD. Unmatched junction bases numbered 14, after V lost 4 bases and J lost 6 bases.

The genes are TRBV5-5 and TRBJ2-3, with D perhaps TRBD2 (6 bases). CDR1 is SGHKS and CDR2 is YYEKEE in the germline V gene (reference sequence). CDR3 length equals 15 residues. V lost 0 bases and J 5 bases, leaving 13 bases between the germline ends. The CDR3 protein is CASSLGQPGGDTQYF. DNA for the CDR3: TGTGCCAGCAGCTTGGGACAGCCCGGGGGAGATACGCAGTATTTT.

The chain recombines TRBV28 with TRBJ1-5; a weak D match, TRBD1 (5 bases). CDR3 length equals 17 residues. CDR1 is MDHEN, CDR2 SYDVKM, per germline. Trimming left V 4 bases short and J 5 bases short, with 21 bases between. The CDR3: CASSSLSLGASHQPQHF. The CDR3 region has the DNA TGTGCCAGCAGTTCTTTATCCCTTGGGGCATCCCATCAGCCCCAGCATTTT.

The sample holds one count of this clone. The rearrangement links TRBV25-1 to TRBJ2-1; perhaps TRBD1 as D (5 bases). Trimming shortened V by 5 bases and J by 3 bases, and 8 bases separated the two germline ends. Germline-derived CDR1 and CDR2 are MGHDK and SYGVNS. The CDR3 extends over 13 amino acids. CDR3 residues: CASSIQGYNEQFF. The DNA of the CDR3 is TGTGCCAGCAGTATCCAGGGCTACAATGAGCAGTTCTTC.

Remarks on this clone: One end of the junction is discordant with germline, which a read error may explain. The CDR3 spells CAGSRTTREPQHF. CDR3 sequence (DNA): TGTGCCGGCAGTCGTACAACTCGGGAGCCCCAGCATTTT. The V and J genes are TRBV6-5 and TRBJ1-5; no definite D call. CDR1 is MNHEY and CDR2 is SVGAGI in the germline V gene. CDR3 length equals 13 residues.

This clone showed up just once. The J gene is TRBJ2-4, the V gene TRBV28, with TRBD1 identical over 9 bases. V lost 7 bases, J lost 2 bases, and 9 bases stayed unmatched. The germline gives CDR1 MDHEN, CDR2 SYDVKM. The CDR3 is 16 amino acids. CDR3 loop: CASTLGTGNPKNIQYF. CDR3 in DNA: TGTGCCAGCACCCTAGGGACAGGGAACCCCAAAAACATTCAGTACTTC.

The CDR3: CASGGTSGRTSYEQYF. CDR3 sequence (DNA): TGCGCCAGCGGGGGGACTAGCGGGAGGACATCCTACGAGCAGTACTTC. The chain recombines TRBV5-1 with TRBJ2-7; 15 bases map to TRBD2. Germline-derived CDR1 and CDR2 are SGHRS and YFSETQ. With V trimmed by 7 bases and J by 1 base, 6 bases remained unmatched. This CDR3 spans 16 amino acids.

The V and J genes are TRBV14 and TRBJ1-1; tentative D call: TRBD1 (5 bases). Germline V gives CDR1 SGHDN, CDR2 FVKESK. Trimming pared 4 bases from V and 1 base from J, leaving 10 bases between. This CDR3 spans 14 amino acids. The CDR3 DNA is TGTGCCAGCAGCCCCCGACAGCAGAACACTGAAGCTTTCTTT. It translates to CASSPRQQNTEAFF.

The rearrangement joins TRBV4-2 to TRBJ2-7; D call uncertain. Germline V gene lookup returns CDR1 LGHNA and CDR2 YNFKEQ. V was shortened by 0 bases and J by 6 bases, with 9 bases between the two germline ends. The CDR3 loop spans 13 amino acids. CDR3 sequence (DNA): TGTGCCAGCAGCCAAGATCGCCCAGGCGAGCAGTACTTC. Translation: CASSQDRPGEQYF.

V and J are TRBV9 and TRBJ2-3, with 8 bases matching TRBD2. There are 14 residues in the CDR3. Germline-derived CDR1 and CDR2 are SGDLS and YYNGEE. J gave up 4 bases and V 3 bases, and 4 bases lay outside the gene matches. CDR3 sequence (DNA): TGTGCCAGCAGCGACCGGACTAGCTCAGATACGCAGTATTTT. Its protein is CASSDRTSSDTQYF.

V and J are TRBV7-2 and TRBJ2-2; 7 bases are shared with TRBD2. Germline loops: CDR1 SGHTA, CDR2 FQGNSA. This CDR3 has 16 residues. V trimming: 5 bases; J trimming: 6 bases; junction bases outside the gene matches: 12. For the CDR3, the DNA is TGTGCCAGCAGCCCGACCGTAGCGGGTATGTCCGGGGAGCTGTTTTTT. Translation gives CASSPTVAGMSGELFF.

The chain joins TRBV10-3 to TRBJ2-7, with 13 bases aligning to TRBD2. CDR1 and CDR2 from the germline V gene are ENHRY and SYGVKD. Trimming at V came to 3 bases and at J to 9 bases, leaving 17 bases not matched to a gene. The CDR3 runs 18 residues. CDR3 nucleotide sequence: TGTGCCATCAGTGAACCCGGGACTAGCGGGACCAAAATGGGCGTGCAGTACTTC. Translation gives CAISEPGTSGTKMGVQYF.

The rearrangement joins TRBV6-5 to TRBJ1-2, with 9 bases fitting TRBD1. Germline V lookup: CDR1 MNHEY, CDR2 SVGAGI. The V and J ends lost 7 bases and 0 bases, in that order; junction bases with no gene match: 6. This CDR3 spans 15 amino acids. The CDR3 DNA is TGTGCCAGCAAGGGGGGACAGGGACCTAACTATGGCTACACCTTC. Translation gives CASKGGQGPNYGYTF.